This entry describes one T cell receptor beta chain. Its target antigen remains unknown. Base-call qualities are not available, and no considerably larger clone is one nucleotide away. In total, roughly 710 healthy bone marrow donors made up the cohort. All cohort members were sampled while nominally healthy, although unrecorded immune exposures were likely present. The donor was CMV seropositive and was included in the group of 270 or so seropositive cohort members. Each donor provided a peripheral blood sample, and peripheral blood mononuclear cells were used for TCR beta sequencing. Genomic DNA was extracted from the blood cell samples with the Qiagen DNeasy Blood Extraction Kit. The source of the sample is a study of cytomegalovirus exposure and HLA in healthy donors (dated by TCRdb to about 2017). About the study as a whole: An earlier analysis of approximately 550 of the donors reported approximately 290 Gb of sequence data and 117 million unique TCR beta sequences from 150 million to 200 million T cells. Typing coverage differed by locus: A, B, C, DRB1 and DQB1 were typed in about 629-640 donors, DQA1 in around 500, DPA1 in 600 to 610, and DPB1 in just under 490. Genome-wide SNP genotypes for about 55% of the roughly 670 donors were used in a later genetic analysis, which treated that subset as a discovery cohort. Of the 398 genotyped donors, roughly 76% were placed in the genetic ancestry cluster associated with self-reported Caucasian donors. About 280 gigabases of sequencing data and around 85 million unique TCR sequences made up an early release that covered fewer than 650 HLA-typed donors. A separate validation cohort of 100 to 150 different subjects was used in addition to the roughly 670-subject first cohort. All discovery cohort repertoires had been generated using a single sequencing platform. The study combined high-throughput TCR immunosequencing, statistical association of individual TCRs with disease status, and machine learning to predict cytomegalovirus infection status. The study aimed to test whether cataloging public T cell receptors could reveal signatures of past pathogen exposure. In an earlier analysis of over 550 of the donors, high-throughput TCR beta sequencing was used to judge whether each TCR beta V gene segment behaved as functional or pseudogenic. Donor age, sex, ethnicity and CMV serostatus were collected together with the repertoire data. A later analysis re-examined previously published TCR beta repertoires from 500 to 700 donors and added high-resolution HLA genotyping to investigate patterns of TCR occurrence. Because of strong linkage in the cohort, roughly five DR-DQ haplotypes were treated as single units for association and clustering. Among some 400 genotyped donors of the cohort, an average of around 250,000 unique TCR beta nucleotide sequences was sequenced per donor, of which about 19% were non-productive. HLA typing covered class I and class II loci at four-digit resolution. Rather than using new phenotypic data, the later analysis identified candidate immune exposures from TCR beta sequences and from how often those sequences occurred across donors. The study profiled the T cell repertoires of hundreds of subjects by immunosequencing and related them to cytomegalovirus serostatus.

What the authors observed across the whole study: A group of highly shared sequence variants was considered likely to be a technical artifact of the sequencing pipeline. Cytomegalovirus status was reported to be diagnosed by the classifier with high specificity and sensitivity in both the original and validation cohorts. According to a later analysis, TCR association rates differed among HLA loci, with DRB1 alleles showing the most associated TCRs and HLA-C alleles showing the fewest. According to a later analysis, parvovirus B19, influenza, CMV and Epstein-Barr virus appeared linked to several top co-occurrence clusters. The authors suggested that the approach could potentially be generalized to other disease states and immunological phenotypes. This cohort had only TCR beta chains sequenced, and the lack of alpha or paired-chain data limited which features could be detected. Most TCR sequences were seen in very few donors, while some public TCRs were found in many individuals. For the cohort, immune exposure information was limited to CMV serostatus. A later genetic analysis associated a missense DCLRE1C variant with V-gene and J-gene trimming of TCR beta chains, and an independent cohort replicated the association. A further reported finding was that TCR beta sequences accurately predicted the HLA-A and HLA-B alleles for most subjects in the first cohort. Because HLA typing was unavailable for some donors at each locus, only the typed subset was used in association tests. Compared with equally common non-associated chains, HLA-associated TCR beta chains in a later analysis were more clonally expanded and had lower generation probabilities. Because the 87-base-pair reads could not distinguish some IMGT-functional V segments, including TRBV6-2 and TRBV6-3, those segments were excluded. The study gave a list of about 170 TCR beta chains associated with cytomegalovirus. In a later analysis, some 18,000 TCR beta sequences were associated with specific HLA alleles at a false discovery rate of 0.05. Linkage disequilibrium might explain the correlated functional status among segregating V segments, but an unknown experimental factor could not be ruled out. In a later genetic analysis, fewer N-insertions in productive TCRs were reported among donors in an Asian-associated ancestry cluster than the approximately 670-donor mean. In an earlier analysis of roughly 500 of the donors, most TCR beta V segments appeared in productive rearrangements about 87% or about 30% of the time, broadly matching IMGT annotations. A later analysis found that most CMV-associated TCR beta chains appeared HLA-restricted, with HLA associations seemingly driven largely by CMV exposure. In vitro tests confirmed that a few of the cytomegalovirus-associated TCR beta chains recognize cytomegalovirus antigens. Roughly uniform sequencing depth across donors was assumed in presence/absence analyses, although this assumption may not hold. Because counts were too low, about 18 rarely observed V segments, including chromosome 9 orphons, were excluded from the earlier analysis of under 650 of the donors. Assigning TCR associations to individual alleles was difficult when HLA alleles, especially DR and DQ, strongly co-occurred.

Library construction relied on the immunoSEQ multiplex PCR assay. For the multiplex PCR, a mixture combining 60 forward primers for TCR Vbeta segments and 13 reverse primers for TCR Jbeta segments was used. A multiplex PCR assay on genomic DNA amplified the CDR3 region of rearranged TCR beta genes. On the Illumina HiSeq System, the amplified TCR beta libraries were sequenced as 87-base-pair reads. In the source study's methods: A later analysis tallied tens of millions of unique TCR beta chains across the 700 or so repertoires, and about 12 million of those chains were shared by two or more donors. Raw reads were error-corrected and collapsed into unique sequences with a nearest-neighbor algorithm that merged closely related sequences to remove PCR and sequencing errors. CDR3 sequences were aligned to IMGT reference sequences to assign V, D and J gene segments. For a sequence to be retained, a match of at least six nucleotides to both a V gene segment and a J gene segment was required. Rearrangements were classified as productive when the CDR3 lacked stop codons and remained in frame with V and J, and all other rearrangements were classified as non-productive. CDR3 was defined according to IMGT convention as the region running from the second conserved V-encoded cysteine to the conserved J-encoded phenylalanine. Sequences without an unambiguous match to a single V gene segment were excluded from the earlier analysis of a few hundred of the donors. An earlier analysis of 587 of the donors called V segments functional above 56.7% productive rearrangements and segregating when the between-donor standard deviation exceeded 5%. A statistical classification framework was built for diagnosing cytomegalovirus status from the catalog of TCR beta chain sequences. V and J gene assignment, in a later analysis, came from comparing TCR nucleotide sequences with IMGT/GENE-DB human TR gene sequences. Using the TCRdist pipeline, a later analysis assigned CDR3 sequences along with most-parsimonious VDJ recombination scenarios. A later analysis defined each TCR beta chain by its CDR3 amino acid sequence plus V-gene family, and excluded reads lacking a unique V-gene family. A later analysis removed nearly 600 highly shared, low-generation-probability nucleotide sequences to deal with suspected cross-contamination and a sequencing artifact. A later analysis calculated a clonal expansion index for each public chain from normalized within-repertoire ranks of inferred template counts. A later analysis computed generation probabilities with a VDJ recombination model fitted to out-of-frame rearrangements, and checked the results against IGoR. A later analysis scored TCR-TCR, TCR-HLA and TCR-CMV co-occurrence with hypergeometric tests, applying a repertoire-size bias correction to TCR pairs. In a later analysis, false discovery rates were estimated by permuting HLA or CMV assignments 20 times. In a later analysis, co-occurring TCRs were grouped using DBSCAN, and TCRdist sequence similarity was added for clustering within HLA-allele-positive subsets. Repertoires with fewer than 30,000 or more than 120,000 public chains were left out of co-occurrence clustering, as were four to six repertoires with anomalous nucleotide sharing. This immuneACCESS table, as held by TCRdb, lists in-frame sequences with V and J called but not all clones. Of the missing ones, under half trace to an unresolved V gene in checked studies; the others have no known cause. The DNA was the basis for D and trimming; V, J and clone size are from that table. The sample includes over 65,000 clones, with around 75% observed a single time. The ten largest account for about 14% of the sample.

Between the V and J ends, shortened by 0 bases and 6 bases respectively, the junction contains 19 bases. Including the terminal cysteine and phenylalanine, the CDR3 comprises 17 residues. Only the CDR3 portion is preserved as DNA: 51 bases, with reading frame beginning at the first base. CDR1 and CDR2, looked up from the germline V gene, are SGHRS and YFSETQ. The receptor comes from a woman aged 35 to 49 in good health and CMV-seropositive. The rearrangement combines TRBV5-1 with TRBJ1-5; TRBD1 is a possible D gene, resting on 5 matching bases. What was sequenced was PBMCs. The bases read TGCGCCAGCAGCTTGGAGGCTAAGCGGGGGATGGGTCAGCCCCAGCATTTT. Its translation is CASSLEAKRGMGQPQHF.